This entry features one T cell receptor (beta chain) sequence. This record belongs to a study of T-cell memory formation after mild COVID-19. MiXCR was run by TCRdb on the 5' RACE reads, yielding one entry per CDR3 protein. This sample has around 510,000 distinct CDR3 sequences, with less than 25% found just once. Trimming removed 3 bases from V and 4 bases from J, with 8 bases in between. CDR3 length: 13 amino acids. Germline V gives CDR1 SGHRS, CDR2 YFSETQ. The sequencing input was PBMCs or a T cell subset sorted from them (not recorded which). The V gene is TRBV5-1, the J gene TRBJ1-5; D not certain. This sequence was found in an adult woman who had mild COVID-19 (a few samples of this study predate the infection). Cell type and time point are not known. CDR3 sequence: CASSSDLNQPQHF. The CDR3 region has the DNA TGCGCCAGCAGCTCGGACCTTAATCAGCCCCAGCATTTT.